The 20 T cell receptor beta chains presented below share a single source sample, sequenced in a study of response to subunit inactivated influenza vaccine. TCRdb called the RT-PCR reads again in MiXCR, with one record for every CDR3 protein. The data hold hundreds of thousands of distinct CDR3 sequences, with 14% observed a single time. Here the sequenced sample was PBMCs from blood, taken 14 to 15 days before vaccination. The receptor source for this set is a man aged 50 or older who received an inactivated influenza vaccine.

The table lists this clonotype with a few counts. CDR3 sequence (DNA): TGTGCCAGCAGCCTAGGACATACGTCTGACGAGCAGTACTTC. This gives the protein CASSLGHTSDEQYF. The J gene is TRBJ2-7, the V gene TRBV11-2; D may be TRBD1 (5 bases). This CDR3 has 14 amino acids. V gave up 5 bases and J gave up 5 bases, with 16 bases separating them. Per germline, CDR1 SGHAT and CDR2 FQNNGV.

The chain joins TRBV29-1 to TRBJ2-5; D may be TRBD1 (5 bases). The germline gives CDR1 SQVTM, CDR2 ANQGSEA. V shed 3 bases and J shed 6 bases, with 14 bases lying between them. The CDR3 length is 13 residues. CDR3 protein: CSVDRGPGKTQYF. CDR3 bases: TGCAGCGTTGATAGGGGTCCAGGGAAGACCCAGTACTTC.

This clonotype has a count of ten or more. CDR3 DNA: TGTGCCAGCAGCTTAGGGGATTACTATGGCTACACCTTC. Its protein product is CASSLGDYYGYTF. The rearrangement links TRBV7-9 to TRBJ1-2; D not resolved. Germline CDR1 and CDR2: SEHNR and FQNEAQ (reference sequence). There are 13 residues in the CDR3. V dropped 1 base and J dropped 3 bases, with 6 bases sitting between them.

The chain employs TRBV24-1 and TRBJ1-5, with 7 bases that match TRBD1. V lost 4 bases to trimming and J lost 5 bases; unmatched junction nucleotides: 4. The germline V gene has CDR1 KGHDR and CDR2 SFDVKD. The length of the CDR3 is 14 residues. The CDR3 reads CATSEDTGDQPQHF. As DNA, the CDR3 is TGTGCCACCAGTGAAGATACAGGGGATCAGCCCCAGCATTTT.

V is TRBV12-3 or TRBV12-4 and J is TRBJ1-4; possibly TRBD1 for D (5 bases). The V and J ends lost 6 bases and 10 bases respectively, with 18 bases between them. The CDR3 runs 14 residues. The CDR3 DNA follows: TGTGCCAGCAGCATAGGGGAGACATTTGGAAAACTGTTTTTT. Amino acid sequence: CASSIGETFGKLFF.

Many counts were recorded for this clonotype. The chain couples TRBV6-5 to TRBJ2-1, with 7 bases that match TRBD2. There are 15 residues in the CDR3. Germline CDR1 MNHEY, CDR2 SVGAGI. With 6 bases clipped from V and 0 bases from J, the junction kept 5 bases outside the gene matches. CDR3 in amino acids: CASRISGNSYNEQFF. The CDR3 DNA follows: TGTGCCAGCAGGATAAGCGGGAACTCCTACAATGAGCAGTTCTTC.

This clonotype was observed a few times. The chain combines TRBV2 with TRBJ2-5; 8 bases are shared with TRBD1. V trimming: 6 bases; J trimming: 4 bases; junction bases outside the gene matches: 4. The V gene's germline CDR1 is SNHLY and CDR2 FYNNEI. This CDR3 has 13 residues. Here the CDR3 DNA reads TGTGCCAGCAGGGCGACAGGGGTAGAGACCCAGTACTTC. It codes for CASRATGVETQYF.

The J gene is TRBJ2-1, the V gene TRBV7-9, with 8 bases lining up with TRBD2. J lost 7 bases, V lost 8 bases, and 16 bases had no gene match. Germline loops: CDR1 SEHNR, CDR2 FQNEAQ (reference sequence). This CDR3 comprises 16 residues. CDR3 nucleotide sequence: TGTGCCAGCCGCTATTCGGGCAGCGGGAGTACTAATGAGCAGTTCTTC. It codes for CASRYSGSGSTNEQFF.

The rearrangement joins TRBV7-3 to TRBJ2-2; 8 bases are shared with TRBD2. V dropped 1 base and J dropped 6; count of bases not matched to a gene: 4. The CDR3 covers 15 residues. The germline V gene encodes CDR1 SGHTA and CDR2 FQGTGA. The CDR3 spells CASSLRGLDAGELFF. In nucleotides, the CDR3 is TGTGCCAGCAGCTTAAGGGGACTAGACGCCGGGGAGCTGTTTTTT.

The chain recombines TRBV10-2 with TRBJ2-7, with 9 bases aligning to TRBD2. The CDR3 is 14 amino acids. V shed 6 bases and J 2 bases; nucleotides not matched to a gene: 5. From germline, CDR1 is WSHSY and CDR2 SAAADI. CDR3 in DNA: TGCGCCAGCAGATTAGCGGGAGAGGCCTACGAGCAGTACTTC. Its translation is CASRLAGEAYEQYF.

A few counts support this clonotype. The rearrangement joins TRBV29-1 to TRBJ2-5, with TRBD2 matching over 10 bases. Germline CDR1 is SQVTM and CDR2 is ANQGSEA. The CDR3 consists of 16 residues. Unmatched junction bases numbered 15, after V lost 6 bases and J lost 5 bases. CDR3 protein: CSVAGGSGRWFETQYF. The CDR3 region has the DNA TGCAGCGTCGCCGGGGGTAGCGGGAGGTGGTTTGAGACCCAGTACTTC. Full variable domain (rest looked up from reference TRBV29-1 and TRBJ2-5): SAVISQKPSRDICQRGTSLTIQCQVDSQVTMMFWYRQQPGQSLTLIATANQGSEATYESGFVIDKFPISRPNLTFSTLTVSNMSPEDSSIYLCSVAGGSGRWFETQYFGPGTRLLVL.

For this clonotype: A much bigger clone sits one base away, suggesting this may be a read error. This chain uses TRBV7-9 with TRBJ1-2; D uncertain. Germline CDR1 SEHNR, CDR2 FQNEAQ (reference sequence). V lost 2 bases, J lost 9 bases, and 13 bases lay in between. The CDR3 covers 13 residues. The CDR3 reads CASSLPGRDSYTF. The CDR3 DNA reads TGTGCCAGCAGCTTACCTGGACGGGATAGCTACACCTTC.

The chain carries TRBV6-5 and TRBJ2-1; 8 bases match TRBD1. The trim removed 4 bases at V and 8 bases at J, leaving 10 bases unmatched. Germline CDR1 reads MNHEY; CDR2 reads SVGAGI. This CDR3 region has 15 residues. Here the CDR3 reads CASSSRSAGGYEQFF. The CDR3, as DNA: TGTGCCAGCAGTTCGCGCTCGGCAGGGGGCTATGAGCAGTTCTTC.

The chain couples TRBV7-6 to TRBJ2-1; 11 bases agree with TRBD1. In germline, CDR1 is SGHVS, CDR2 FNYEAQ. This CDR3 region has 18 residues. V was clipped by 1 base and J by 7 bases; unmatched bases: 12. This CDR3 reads CASSLDSDRGPLLNEQFF. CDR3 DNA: TGTGCCAGCAGCTTAGATTCGGACAGGGGGCCCCTTCTGAATGAGCAGTTCTTC.

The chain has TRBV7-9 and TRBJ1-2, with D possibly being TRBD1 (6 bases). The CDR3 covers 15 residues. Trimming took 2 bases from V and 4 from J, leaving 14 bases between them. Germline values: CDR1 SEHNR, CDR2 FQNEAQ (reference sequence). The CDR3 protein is CASSLPGQIFYGYTF. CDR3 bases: TGTGCCAGCAGCTTACCCGGACAGATCTTCTATGGCTACACCTTC.

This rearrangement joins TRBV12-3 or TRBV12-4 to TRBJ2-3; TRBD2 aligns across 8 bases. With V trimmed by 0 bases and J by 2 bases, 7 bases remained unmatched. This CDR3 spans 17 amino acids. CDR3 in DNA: TGTGCCAGCAGTTTAGCGGGGCTAGCGGGCTACACAGATACGCAGTATTTT. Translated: CASSLAGLAGYTDTQYF.

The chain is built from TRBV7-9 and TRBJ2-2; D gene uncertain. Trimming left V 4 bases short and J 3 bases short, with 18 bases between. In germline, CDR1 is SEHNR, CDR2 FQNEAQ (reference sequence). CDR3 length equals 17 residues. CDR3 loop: CASSSRGVGRYTGELFF. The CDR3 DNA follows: TGTGCCAGCAGCTCAAGAGGCGTGGGCCGGTACACCGGGGAGCTGTTTTTT.

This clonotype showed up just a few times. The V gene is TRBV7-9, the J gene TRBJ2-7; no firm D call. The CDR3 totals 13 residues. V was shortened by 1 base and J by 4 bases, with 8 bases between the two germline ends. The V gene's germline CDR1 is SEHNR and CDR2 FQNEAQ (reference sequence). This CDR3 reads CASSLETRYEQYF. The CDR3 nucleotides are TGTGCCAGCAGCTTAGAGACGAGGTACGAGCAGTACTTC.

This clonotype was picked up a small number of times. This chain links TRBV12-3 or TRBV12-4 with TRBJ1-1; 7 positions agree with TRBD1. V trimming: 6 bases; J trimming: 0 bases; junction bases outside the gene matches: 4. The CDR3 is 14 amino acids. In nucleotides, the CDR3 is TGTGCCAGCAGCACGAGGGGGCTGAACACTGAAGCTTTCTTT. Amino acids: CASSTRGLNTEAFF.

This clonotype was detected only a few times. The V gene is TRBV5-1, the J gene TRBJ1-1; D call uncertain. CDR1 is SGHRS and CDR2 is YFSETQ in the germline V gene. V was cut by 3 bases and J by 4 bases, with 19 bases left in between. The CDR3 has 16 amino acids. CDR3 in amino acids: CASSSVSGIKSTEAFF. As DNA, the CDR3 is TGCGCCAGCAGCTCAGTATCCGGGATAAAGAGCACTGAAGCTTTCTTT.